This TCR beta chain is drawn from a study of blood T cells in healthy people across ages. With a J-beta primer mix and a sample-barcoded 5' primer, a second PCR ran 7 to 11 cycles. Via MiXCR, TCRdb re-called the 5' RACE reads, giving one row per CDR3 protein. The table records fewer than 2,000,000 distinct CDR3 sequences, about 31% of them present only once. This CDR3 has 14 residues. Trimming cost V 2 bases and J 2 bases, with 10 bases left between them. The germline CDR1 and CDR2 sequences are DFQATT and SNEGSKA (reference sequence). This chain joins TRBV20-1 and TRBJ2-1; a possible D gene is TRBD2 (6 bases). Sequenced input: blood. This TCR came from a woman under 40 in good health. This CDR3 reads CSARSGETYNEQFF. CDR3 in DNA: TGCAGTGCTAGATCGGGGGAAACCTACAATGAGCAGTTCTTC.